The T cell receptor beta chain under discussion was sequenced for a study of blood T cell repertoires in COVID-19. Turning to the study itself: The United States, Italy and Spain supplied acute and convalescent COVID-19 samples. T cells, B-cell-depleted T cells, or PBMCs supplied cDNA or gDNA.

This table comes from immunoSEQ multiplex PCR, and its TCRdb copy is limited to in-frame clones, with some not included. The top ten clones hold more than 4% of a sample with under 150,000 clones, more than 75% of them seen once. The length of the CDR3 is 16 residues. Germline loops: CDR1 MDHEN, CDR2 SYDVKM. V was clipped by 1 base and J by 8 bases; unmatched bases: 12. The sequencing input was peripheral blood. The chain recombines TRBV28 with TRBJ1-2, with TRBD1 identical over 8 bases. The clonotype was recovered from a woman in her forties or fifties with acute or convalescent COVID-19. CDR3 coding DNA: TGTGCCAGCAGTTTATTTAGGGAGTCGGGACAGGAAGGCTACACCTTC. Translated: CASSLFRESGQEGYTF.